This paragraph covers one T cell receptor beta chain sequence. Germline CDR1 MNHEY, CDR2 SVGAGI. The CDR3 is 16 residues long. V shed 0 bases, J shed 3 bases, and the junction held 2 bases outside the gene matches. The sample originates from a study of blood T cell repertoires in COVID-19. Assay used: immunoSEQ multiplex PCR; TCRdb lists only in-frame clones, some missing. The sample carries approximately 150,000 clones, 87% recorded once. This chain links TRBV6-5 with TRBJ2-6; TRBD2 agrees at 7 bases. Material: peripheral blood. This TCR was sampled from a man aged 80 or over with acute or convalescent COVID-19. CDR3 sequence reads: CASSYSRGNGANVLTF. The CDR3 DNA reads as TGTGCCAGCAGTTACTCGCGGGGGAATGGGGCCAACGTCCTGACTTTC.